This TCR beta chain stems from a study of CD8+CD57+ T cells in acquired aplastic anemia. The template for TCR beta VDJ and CDR3 sequence profiling was genomic DNA. TCRdb redid the calling of the reads with MiXCR, one entry per CDR3 protein. The table has a few hundred thousand distinct CDR3 sequences, roughly 57% seen once. This clonotype was observed a few times. The CDR3 totals 14 residues. V lost 6 bases and J lost 2; bases outside the gene matches: 4. The sequenced sample was sorted CD4+, CD8+, or CD8+CD57+ T cells (not recorded which) from PBMCs. The receptor's source is a human donor in good health. V is TRBV12-3 or TRBV12-4 and J is TRBJ2-7; 10 nucleotides agree with TRBD1. The CDR3 nucleotides read TGTGCCAGCAGCCGGACAGGGGGGACCTACGAGCAGTACTTC. This codes for CASSRTGGTYEQYF.